The next 8 T cell receptor beta chains were all read from a single sample in a study of T-cell memory formation after mild COVID-19 (dated by TCRdb to the early 2020s). Library creation used 5' RACE. Sequencing relied on an Illumina NovaSeq 6000. TCRdb trimmed public reads at Q25 via fastp, called clones via MiXCR and kept in-frame beta chains. Rows matching on CDR3 protein sequence are summarized as one entry with the most common DNA and genes. The sample table contains 350,000 to 500,000 distinct CDR3 sequences; only one count was recorded for over 15% of them. In total, the top ten clones hold around a fifth of the sample. Material for sequencing was PBMCs or a T cell subset sorted from them (not recorded which). These receptors were collected from a man aged 18 to 35 who had mild COVID-19 (a few samples of this study predate the infection). The sample titles of this study are shuffled in the database, so cell type and time point are left out; the donor was told from shared clones.

This clonotype was detected a few times. This chain uses TRBV29-1 with TRBJ2-3, with TRBD1 as a possible D gene (5 bases). Germline CDR1 reads SQVTM; CDR2 reads ANQGSEA. The CDR3 consists of 14 residues. V was trimmed by 5 bases and J by 3 bases, leaving 15 bases between them. The DNA of the CDR3 is TGCAGCGTTAAGGGGCTGGGTACAACAGATACGCAGTATTTT. Its protein is CSVKGLGTTDTQYF.

The chain carries TRBV20-1 and TRBJ1-2, with unresolved D. CDR1 DFQATT and CDR2 SNEGSKA come from the germline V gene (reference sequence). The CDR3 sequence is 14 residues long. Trimming cost V 1 base and J 5 bases, with 14 bases left between them. This CDR3 is CSARAFQETYGYTF. In nucleotides, the CDR3 is TGCAGTGCTAGAGCCTTTCAGGAGACATATGGCTACACCTTC.

V and J are TRBV5-1 and TRBJ2-5, with 10 bases matching TRBD2. The germline V gene encodes CDR1 SGHRS and CDR2 YFSETQ. CDR3 length: 16 amino acids. With 3 bases clipped from V and 0 bases from J, the junction kept 5 bases outside the gene matches. CDR3 residues: CASSWDTSGDQETQYF. The CDR3 DNA is TGCGCCAGCAGCTGGGATACTAGCGGGGACCAAGAGACCCAGTACTTC.

This clonotype was detected a few times. The chain recombines TRBV5-1 with TRBJ2-3; 7 positions agree with TRBD2. The CDR3 is made up of 14 amino acids. Looked up from germline, CDR1 is SGHRS and CDR2 is YFSETQ. The V segment lost 3 bases and the J segment 5 bases; nucleotides outside the gene matches: 6. The CDR3 coding sequence is TGCGCCAGCAGCTCAGGACTAGTCATAGATACGCAGTATTTT. Its translation: CASSSGLVIDTQYF.

V is TRBV20-1 and J is TRBJ1-1; TRBD1 might be the D (5 bases). V was trimmed by 5 bases and J by 4 bases, leaving 8 bases between them. This CDR3 comprises 11 residues. Per the germline V gene, CDR1 is DFQATT and CDR2 is SNEGSKA (reference sequence). DNA of the CDR3: TGCAGTGCTCTCGGGGGCACTGAAGCTTTCTTT. This encodes CSALGGTEAFF.

The table lists this clonotype with a few counts. The chain couples TRBV18 to TRBJ2-7, with 7 bases lining up with TRBD1. Germline values: CDR1 KGHSH, CDR2 LQKENI. V gave up 1 base and J gave up 2 bases; unmatched junction bases: 17. The CDR3 is made up of 19 amino acids. In nucleotides, the CDR3 is TGTGCCAGCTCACCACTCCCGGACCATACAGGGGCGGACGCCTACGAGCAGTACTTC. Its protein product is CASSPLPDHTGADAYEQYF.

The DNA for the CDR3 is TGTGCCAGCAGCTGGGGACTTTCCACCGGGGAGCTGTTTTTT. It is translated as CASSWGLSTGELFF. This chain uses TRBV7-9 with TRBJ2-2; D is perhaps TRBD2 (6 bases). Germline V gene lookup returns CDR1 SEHNR and CDR2 FQNEAQ (reference sequence). V lost 4 bases and J 4 bases, leaving 10 bases between the germline ends. The CDR3 extends over 14 amino acids. Together with reference TRBV7-9 and TRBJ2-2, the CDR3 gives the full variable domain: DTGVSQNPRHKITKRGQNVTFRCDPISEHNRLYWYRQTLGQGPEFLTYFQNEAQLEKSRLLSDRFSAERPKGSFSTLEIQRTEQGDSAMYLCASSWGLSTGELFFGEGSRLTVL.

V gene TRBV6-5 combines with J gene TRBJ1-1, with 10 bases identical to TRBD1. Germline assignment: CDR1 MNHEY and CDR2 SVGAGI. The V segment lost 6 bases and the J segment 5 bases; nucleotides outside the gene matches: 3. The CDR3 covers 13 residues. DNA for the CDR3: TGTGCCAGCAGAAGGGACAGGGGAACTGAAGCTTTCTTT. Amino acids: CASRRDRGTEAFF.